The sequence of this TCR beta chain was determined in a study of T cell responses to AZD1222 COVID-19 vaccine. The study's findings and limits: Nearly half of spike-specific TCRs reportedly target variant regions that are unmutated in the B.1.351 and B.1.1.7 variants.

Assay: immunoSEQ multiplex PCR; the TCRdb copy retains only in-frame clones and omits some. The sample holds fewer than 120,000 clones, around 92% seen once. Regarding this clone: Antigen: not known.

The CDR3 extends over 17 amino acids. V lost 6 bases, J lost 0 bases, and 8 bases stayed unmatched. Germline CDR1 reads GTSNPN; CDR2 reads SVGIG (reference sequence). The sequence was obtained from an adult in good health. The rearrangement uses TRBV30 and TRBJ1-6, with 10 nucleotides matching TRBD1. Here the sequenced sample was peripheral blood, taken on day 0 of AZD1222 vaccination. The DNA of the CDR3 is TGTGCCTGTAAAAGGGGACAGGGGAGCTCCTATAATTCACCCCTCCACTTT. This gives the protein CACKRGQGSSYNSPLHF.